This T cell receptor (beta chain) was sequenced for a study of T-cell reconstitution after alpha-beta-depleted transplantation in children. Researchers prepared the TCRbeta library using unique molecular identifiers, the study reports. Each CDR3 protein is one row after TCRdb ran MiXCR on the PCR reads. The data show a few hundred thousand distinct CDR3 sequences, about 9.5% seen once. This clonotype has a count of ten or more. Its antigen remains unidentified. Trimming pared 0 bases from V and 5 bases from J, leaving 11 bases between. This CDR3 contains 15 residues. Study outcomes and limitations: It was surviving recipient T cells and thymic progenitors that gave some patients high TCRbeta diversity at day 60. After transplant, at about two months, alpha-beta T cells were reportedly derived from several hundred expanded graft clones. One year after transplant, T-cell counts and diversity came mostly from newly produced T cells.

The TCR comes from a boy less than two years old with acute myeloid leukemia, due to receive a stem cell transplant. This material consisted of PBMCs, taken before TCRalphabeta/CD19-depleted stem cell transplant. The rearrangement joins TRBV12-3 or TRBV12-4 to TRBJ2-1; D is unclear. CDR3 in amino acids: CASSLAGLLDNEQFF. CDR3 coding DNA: TGTGCCAGCAGTTTAGCCGGGCTCCTCGACAATGAGCAGTTCTTC.